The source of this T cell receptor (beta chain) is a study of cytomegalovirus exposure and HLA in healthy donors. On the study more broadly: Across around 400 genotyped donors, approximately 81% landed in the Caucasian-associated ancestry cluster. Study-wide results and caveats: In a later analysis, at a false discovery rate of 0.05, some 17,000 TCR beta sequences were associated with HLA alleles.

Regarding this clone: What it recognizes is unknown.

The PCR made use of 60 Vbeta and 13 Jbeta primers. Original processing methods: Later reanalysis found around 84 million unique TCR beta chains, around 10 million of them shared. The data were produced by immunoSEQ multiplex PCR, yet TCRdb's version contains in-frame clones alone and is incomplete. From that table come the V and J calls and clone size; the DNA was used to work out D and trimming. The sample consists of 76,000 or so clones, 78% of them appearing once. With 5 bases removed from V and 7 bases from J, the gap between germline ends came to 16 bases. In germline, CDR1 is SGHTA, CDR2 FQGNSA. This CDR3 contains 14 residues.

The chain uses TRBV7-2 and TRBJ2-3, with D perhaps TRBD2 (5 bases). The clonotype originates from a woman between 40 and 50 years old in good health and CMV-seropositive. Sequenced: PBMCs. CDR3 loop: CASSLTGGPNTQYF. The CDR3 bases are TGTGCCAGCAGCCTGACTGGCGGGCCCAATACGCAGTATTTT.